This T cell receptor beta chain was identified during a study of patients and donors after allogeneic stem cell transplantation. Each CDR3 protein gets one entry after TCRdb re-called the RT-PCR reads with MiXCR. The top ten clones hold 5% to 6.5% of a sample with 800,000 to 1,000,000 distinct CDR3 sequences, approximately 19% of them seen once. The germline V gene encodes CDR1 SGHTA and CDR2 FQGNSA. J was trimmed by 2 bases and V by 5 bases; bases with no gene match: 7. The CDR3 totals 15 residues. The TCR comes from a human donor who was either an allogeneic HSCT recipient or a stem cell or donor lymphocyte infusion donor (not recorded which). It is not recorded whose cells these are; they may come from a transplant donor. What was sequenced was blood, either unsorted or a sorted T cell fraction (not recorded which). The chain uses TRBV7-2 and TRBJ2-7; 9 bases match TRBD1. The CDR3 region is CASSPLDRGPYEQYF. The CDR3 DNA reads as TGTGCCAGCAGCCCCTTGGACAGGGGCCCCTACGAGCAGTACTTC.